This T cell receptor (beta chain) was profiled in a study of shared clonotypes between healthy human individuals. This CDR3 is built from 14 residues. Germline loops: CDR1 SGDLS, CDR2 YYNGEE. Between the trimmed V and J ends, which lost 3 bases and 4 bases, there was a span of 11 bases. Comments on this clone: Its antigen is not identified.

It was CD45RO-negative cells, positively selected for CCR7, that made up naive CD8 cells, with terminally differentiated effector memory CD45RA+ cells excluded. Some clones are missing from TCRdb's copy, which holds only in-frame ones; the method was immunoSEQ multiplex PCR. The sample consists of hundreds of thousands of clones, 95% to 97% of them appearing once. Findings of the study overall: Larger estimated richness was generally seen in naive subsets than in memory subsets.

This clonotype originated in a man aged 25 to 40 in good health. V gene TRBV9 combines with J gene TRBJ2-1, with D maybe TRBD2 (6 bases). The sample consisted of naive CD8+ T cells sorted from blood. CDR3 sequence (DNA): TGTGCCAGCAGCGGGGAGCGGGCATACAATGAGCAGTTCTTC. Translation gives CASSGERAYNEQFF.